A single T cell receptor (beta chain) is shown here with its context. Treg sorting used a CD4+CD25+CD127-/low gate. TCRdb reprocessed the 5' RACE reads via MiXCR and lists one record per CDR3 protein. The sample includes 12,000 or so distinct CDR3 sequences, just over 50% of them seen just once. Trimming took off 1 base at V and 1 base at J, with 8 bases between the two ends. Germline V CDR1 and CDR2: LGHNA, YSLEER. The CDR3 has 15 amino acids. The clonotype comes from a female donor with breast cancer. The chain links TRBV4-3 to TRBJ1-3; D is uncertain. Specimen: tumor-infiltrating Tregs sorted from the breast tumor. The CDR3 loop is CASSQAEGSGNTIYF. The CDR3 nucleotides are TGCGCCAGCAGCCAAGCTGAAGGTTCTGGAAACACCATATATTTT.